This T cell receptor beta chain was captured by sequencing in a study of control samples from healthy donors and cancer patients. This table comes from immunoSEQ multiplex PCR, and its TCRdb copy is limited to in-frame clones, with some not included. The sample has about 130,000 clones; 90% are singletons. With 4 bases clipped from V and 5 bases from J, the junction kept 5 bases outside the gene matches. The CDR3 loop spans 16 amino acids. CDR1 and CDR2 from the germline V gene are SGHVS and FNYEAQ. Input material: blood. The chain carries TRBV7-6 and TRBJ2-2; 12 bases map to TRBD1. The receptor was isolated from a man aged 18 to 29 in good health. The CDR3 reads CASSWGQGARTGELFF. The CDR3 nucleotides read TGTGCCAGCAGCTGGGGACAGGGGGCGCGTACCGGGGAGCTGTTTTTT.